This entry concerns a single T cell receptor (beta chain). The sample is drawn from a study of blood T cell repertoires in COVID-19. About the study: There were acute and convalescent COVID-19 samples, and they came from the United States, Italy and Spain. PBMCs, B-cell-depleted T cells, or T cells were the source of the cDNA or gDNA that made up the material.

The CDR3 totals 14 residues. Germline V CDR1 and CDR2: MDHEN, SYDVKM. V dropped 2 bases and J dropped 5 bases, with 12 bases sitting between them. How the authors handled the data: Quantification of nucleated cells was approximated via reference gene primer amplification. Clones were read by immunoSEQ multiplex PCR, and TCRdb kept only the in-frame ones, dropping some. The D gene and trimming were derived from the DNA, and the V and J assignments and clone size from that table. This sample has 30,000 to 35,000 clones, with less than 85% found just once. The clonotype comes from a human donor with acute or convalescent COVID-19. The donor label of this sample is uncertain. Sequenced input: peripheral blood. V and J are TRBV28 and TRBJ1-2; possibly TRBD1 for D (5 bases). The CDR3 reads CASSLSGGGYGYTF. The CDR3 DNA sequence: TGTGCCAGCAGTTTAAGTGGGGGAGGGTATGGCTACACCTTC.